This T cell receptor beta chain comes out of a study of blood T cell repertoires in COVID-19. How the authors handled the data: Amplification from reference gene primers served as the basis for estimated nucleated cell counts. TCRdb's copy holds only in-frame clones and misses some; the assay was immunoSEQ multiplex PCR. The DNA was the basis for D and trimming; V, J and clone size are from that table. The sample carries tens of thousands of clones, 88% recorded once. V lost 5 bases, J lost 5 bases, and 14 bases stayed unmatched. CDR3 length equals 18 residues. The germline gives CDR1 KGHSH, CDR2 LQKENI.

The chain links TRBV18 to TRBJ1-6; TRBD1 matches at 8 bases. This sequence originates from a man aged 80 or over with acute or convalescent COVID-19. The sample taken for sequencing was peripheral blood. The CDR3 DNA reads as TGTGCCAGCTCAACTTCGTTAGACAGGGGTAGTAATAATTCACCCCTCCACTTT. This sequence encodes CASSTSLDRGSNNSPLHF.